The 8 T cell receptor beta chains in this list originate from one sample, sequenced in a study of T cells in Graves' hyperthyroidism and ophthalmopathy. Amplification yielded TCR beta CDR3 regions, with RNA transcripts as the source. HTBI primers were employed in a first-round RT-PCR of the TCR CDR3. TCRdb re-called the multiplex PCR reads through MiXCR, storing one row per CDR3 protein. The sample contains approximately 740,000 distinct CDR3 sequences, 11% to 15% of which appear only once. Sequenced material: blood. The receptors here all came from a woman younger than 30 with Graves' hyperthyroidism.

The V gene is TRBV29-1, the J gene TRBJ2-7; TRBD1 agrees at 11 bases. J lost 7 bases, V lost 5 bases, and 10 bases had no gene match. This CDR3 contains 14 residues. Germline V CDR1 and CDR2: SQVTM, ANQGSEA. The CDR3 sequence is CSVLWDRGLGEQYF. The CDR3 nucleotides read TGCAGCGTTCTGTGGGACAGGGGGTTGGGGGAGCAGTACTTC.

The chain carries TRBV7-9 and TRBJ2-3; D is undetermined. Germline values: CDR1 SEHNR, CDR2 FQNEAQ (reference sequence). V was cut by 5 bases and J by 3 bases, with 9 bases left in between. The CDR3 has 13 amino acids. The CDR3 protein is CASSQHQTDTQYF. The CDR3 coding sequence is TGTGCCAGCAGCCAACATCAGACAGATACGCAGTATTTT.

The V gene is TRBV29-1, the J gene TRBJ2-3, with D tentatively TRBD1 (6 bases). CDR3 size: 12 residues. With 8 bases removed from V and 2 bases from J, the gap between germline ends came to 11 bases. CDR1 is SQVTM, CDR2 ANQGSEA, per germline. DNA of the CDR3: TGCAGCTCGGACAGAGACACAGATACGCAGTATTTT. Translation: CSSDRDTDTQYF.

Only a few counts were recorded for this clonotype. The chain couples TRBV5-1 to TRBJ1-4, with 9 positions matching TRBD1. The CDR3 contains 16 residues. Germline-derived CDR1 and CDR2 are SGHRS and YFSETQ. The J segment lost 0 bases and the V segment lost 7 bases, leaving 7 bases of the junction unmatched. CDR3 sequence reads: CASAGTGTATNEKLFF. CDR3 bases: TGCGCCAGCGCCGGGACAGGGACTGCAACTAATGAAAAACTGTTTTTT.

This clonotype appeared many times. V usage is TRBV20-1 and J usage is TRBJ2-7, with 10 positions matching TRBD2. The ends lost 0 bases at V and 7 bases at J; junction bases unmatched: 9. The CDR3 length is 15 residues. In germline, CDR1 is DFQATT, CDR2 SNEGSKA (reference sequence). CDR3 in DNA: TGCAGTGCTAGAGATGCGACTAGCGGGCTCTGGGAGCAGTACTTC. Translating it yields CSARDATSGLWEQYF.

This rearrangement joins TRBV6-1 to TRBJ1-1, with D unresolved. This CDR3 is 13 amino acids long. Trimming removed 7 bases at V and 0 bases at J, with 9 bases between. The V gene's germline CDR1 is MNHNS and CDR2 SASEGT. The CDR3 here is CASTRTLNTEAFF. In DNA, the CDR3 is TGTGCCAGCACGAGGACGCTGAACACTGAAGCTTTCTTT.

The gene calls are TRBV20-1 and TRBJ2-7; D is possibly TRBD2 (6 bases). Trimming took 6 bases from V and 0 from J, leaving 21 bases between them. This CDR3 contains 16 residues. The germline V gene has CDR1 DFQATT and CDR2 SNEGSKA (reference sequence). The CDR3 DNA follows: TGCAGTGCGAAGGACTTGAGAGGGAGGTACTCCTACGAGCAGTACTTC. Translating it yields CSAKDLRGRYSYEQYF.

This clonotype was detected ten times or more. The V call is TRBV27, the J call TRBJ1-5; D is unresolved. The ends were cut back, 4 bases at V and 2 bases at J, with 9 bases in the middle. The CDR3 spans 14 residues. Germline V gene sequence: CDR1 MNHEY, CDR2 SMNVEV (reference sequence). CDR3 loop: CASSWEMGNQPQHF. In nucleotides, the CDR3 is TGTGCCAGCAGTTGGGAGATGGGCAATCAGCCCCAGCATTTT.